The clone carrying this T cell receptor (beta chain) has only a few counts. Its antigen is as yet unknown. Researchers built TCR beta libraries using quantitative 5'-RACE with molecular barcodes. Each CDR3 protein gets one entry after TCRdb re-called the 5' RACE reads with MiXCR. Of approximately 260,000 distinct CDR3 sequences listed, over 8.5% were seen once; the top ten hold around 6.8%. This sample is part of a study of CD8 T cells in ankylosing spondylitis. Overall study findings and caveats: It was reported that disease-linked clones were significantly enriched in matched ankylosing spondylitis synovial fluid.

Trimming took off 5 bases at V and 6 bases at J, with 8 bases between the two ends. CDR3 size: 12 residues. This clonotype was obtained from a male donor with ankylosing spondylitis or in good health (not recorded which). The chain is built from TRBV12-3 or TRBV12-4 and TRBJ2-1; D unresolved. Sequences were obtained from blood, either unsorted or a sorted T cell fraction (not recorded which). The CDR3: CASSDLSNEQFF. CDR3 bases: TGTGCCAGCAGTGACTTGAGCAATGAGCAGTTCTTC.